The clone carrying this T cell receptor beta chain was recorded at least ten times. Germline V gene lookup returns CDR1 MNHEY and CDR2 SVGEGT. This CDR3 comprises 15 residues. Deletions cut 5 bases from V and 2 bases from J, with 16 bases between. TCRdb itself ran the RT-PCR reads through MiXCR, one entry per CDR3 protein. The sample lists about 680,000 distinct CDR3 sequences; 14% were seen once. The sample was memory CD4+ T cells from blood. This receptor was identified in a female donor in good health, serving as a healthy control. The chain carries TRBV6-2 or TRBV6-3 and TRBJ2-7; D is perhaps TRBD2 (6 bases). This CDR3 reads CASSKPTRGTYEQYF. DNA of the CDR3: TGTGCCAGCAGTAAACCGACTAGAGGGACCTACGAGCAGTACTTC.